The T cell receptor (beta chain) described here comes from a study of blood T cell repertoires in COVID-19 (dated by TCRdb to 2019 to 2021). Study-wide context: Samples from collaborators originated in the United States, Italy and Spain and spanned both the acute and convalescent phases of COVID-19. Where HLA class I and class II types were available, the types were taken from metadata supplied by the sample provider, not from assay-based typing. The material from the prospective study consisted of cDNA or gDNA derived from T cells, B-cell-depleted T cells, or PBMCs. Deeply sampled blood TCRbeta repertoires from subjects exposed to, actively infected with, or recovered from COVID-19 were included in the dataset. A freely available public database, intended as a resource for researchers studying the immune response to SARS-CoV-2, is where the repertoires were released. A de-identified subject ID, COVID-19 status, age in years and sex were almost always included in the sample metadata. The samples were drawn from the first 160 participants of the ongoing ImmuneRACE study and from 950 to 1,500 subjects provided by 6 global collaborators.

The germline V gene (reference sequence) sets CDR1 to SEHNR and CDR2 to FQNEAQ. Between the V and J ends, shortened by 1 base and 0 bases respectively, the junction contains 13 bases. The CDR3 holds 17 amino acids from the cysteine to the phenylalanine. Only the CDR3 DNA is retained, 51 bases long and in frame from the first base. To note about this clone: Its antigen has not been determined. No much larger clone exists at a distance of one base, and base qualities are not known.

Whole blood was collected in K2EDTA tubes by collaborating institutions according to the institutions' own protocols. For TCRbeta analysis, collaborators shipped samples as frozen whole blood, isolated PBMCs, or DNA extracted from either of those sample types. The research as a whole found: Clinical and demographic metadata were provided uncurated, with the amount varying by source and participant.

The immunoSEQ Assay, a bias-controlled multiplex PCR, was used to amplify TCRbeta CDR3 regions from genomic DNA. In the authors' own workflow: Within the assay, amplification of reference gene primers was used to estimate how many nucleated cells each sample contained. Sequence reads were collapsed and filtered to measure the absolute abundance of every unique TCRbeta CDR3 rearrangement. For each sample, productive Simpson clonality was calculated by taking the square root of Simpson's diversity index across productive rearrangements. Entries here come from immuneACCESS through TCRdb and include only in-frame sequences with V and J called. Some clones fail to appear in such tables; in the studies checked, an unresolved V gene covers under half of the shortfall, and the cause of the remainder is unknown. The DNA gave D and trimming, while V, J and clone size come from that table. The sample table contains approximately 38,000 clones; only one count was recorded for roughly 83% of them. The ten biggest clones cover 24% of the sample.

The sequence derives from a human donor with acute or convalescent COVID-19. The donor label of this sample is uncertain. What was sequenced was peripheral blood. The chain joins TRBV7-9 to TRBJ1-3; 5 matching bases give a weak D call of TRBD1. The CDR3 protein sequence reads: CASSLEQGRSSGNTIYF. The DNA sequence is TGTGCCAGCAGCTTAGAGCAGGGCCGCTCCTCTGGAAACACCATATATTTT.